Listed below are T cell receptor beta chains from one sample, sequenced in a study of T cells in Graves' hyperthyroidism and ophthalmopathy. TCRdb used MiXCR to reprocess the multiplex PCR reads, holding one entry per CDR3 protein. This repertoire shows approximately 600,000 distinct CDR3 sequences, under 15% found once; its top ten account for about 4.5%. The sequencing sample was made of blood. Receptors originate from a woman between 40 and 50 years old with Graves' ophthalmopathy. The CDR3 runs from the conserved cysteine through the conserved F or W. Fields, in order: V gene, J gene, clone size, CDR3 length, D gene, CDR3 DNA, CDR3 protein. The D gene is left open where the match is weak. Part of the rows lack a size; the others show once, few, many or a class for expanded clones.

V gene: TRBV6-1
J gene: TRBJ1-3
clone size: .
CDR3 length: 14
D gene: TRBD1
CDR3 DNA: TGTGCCAGCAGTACCGGGACAGACGGAAACACCATATATTTT
CDR3 protein: CASSTGTDGNTIYF

V gene: TRBV11-2
J gene: TRBJ1-6
clone size: .
CDR3 length: 16
D gene: .
CDR3 DNA: TGTGCCAGCAGCTTGGCAAATCTTGATCGCGATTCACCCCTCCACTTT
CDR3 protein: CASSLANLDRDSPLHF

V gene: TRBV6-5
J gene: TRBJ1-1
clone size: many
CDR3 length: 12
D gene: .
CDR3 DNA: TGTGCCAGCAGTCACCGCCCCGGGCAAGCTTTCTTT
CDR3 protein: CASSHRPGQAFF

V gene: TRBV7-2
J gene: TRBJ1-2
clone size: many
CDR3 length: 15
D gene: TRBD1
CDR3 DNA: TGTGCCAGCAGCTTAGCGGACAGGGGGTATAATGGCTACACCTTC
CDR3 protein: CASSLADRGYNGYTF

V gene: TRBV2
J gene: TRBJ2-7
clone size: many
CDR3 length: 12
D gene: .
CDR3 DNA: TGTGCCAGCACCACAGGTCCCTACGAGCAGTACTTC
CDR3 protein: CASTTGPYEQYF

V gene: TRBV7-3
J gene: TRBJ2-5
clone size: many
CDR3 length: 13
D gene: .
CDR3 DNA: TGTGCCAGCAGCATGACTACCGGGGGGACCCAGTACTTC
CDR3 protein: CASSMTTGGTQYF

V gene: TRBV5-1
J gene: TRBJ2-1
clone size: .
CDR3 length: 15
D gene: TRBD2
CDR3 DNA: TGCGCCAGCAGCAATACCGGGACTAGCTGGAATGAGCAGTTCTTC
CDR3 protein: CASSNTGTSWNEQFF

V gene: TRBV4-3
J gene: TRBJ2-5
clone size: many
CDR3 length: 15
D gene: TRBD2
CDR3 DNA: TGCGCCAGCAGCCACGGACTAGCGGGAGACGAGACCCAGTACTTC
CDR3 protein: CASSHGLAGDETQYF

V gene: TRBV15
J gene: TRBJ2-7
clone size: few
CDR3 length: 14
D gene: TRBD1
CDR3 DNA: TGTGCCACCAGCAAACCGACAGGGGGCAGGGAGCAGTACTTC
CDR3 protein: CATSKPTGGREQYF

V gene: TRBV7-2
J gene: TRBJ2-5
clone size: many
CDR3 length: 16
D gene: .
CDR3 DNA: TGTGCCAGCAGCTTCGCTTTGGTTAGCGGACAAGAGACCCAGTACTTC
CDR3 protein: CASSFALVSGQETQYF

V gene: TRBV20-1
J gene: TRBJ2-7
clone size: many
CDR3 length: 15
D gene: TRBD2
CDR3 DNA: TGCAGTGCCCTAGCTCTAGCGGGAGGGCCCCGCGAGCAGTACTTC
CDR3 protein: CSALALAGGPREQYF

V gene: TRBV20-1
J gene: TRBJ2-7
clone size: .
CDR3 length: 11
D gene: TRBD2
CDR3 DNA: TGCAGTGCCCTTAGCGGGTACGAGCAGTACTTC
CDR3 protein: CSALSGYEQYF

V gene: TRBV6-2/TRBV6-3
J gene: TRBJ2-7
clone size: many
CDR3 length: 18
D gene: TRBD2
CDR3 DNA: TGTGCCAGCACCTACCCCCCGGGACTAGCGGTAGGGAGATACGAGCAGTACTTC
CDR3 protein: CASTYPPGLAVGRYEQYF

V gene: TRBV6-2/TRBV6-3
J gene: TRBJ2-7
clone size: many
CDR3 length: 12
D gene: .
CDR3 DNA: TGTGCCAGCAGTTACTCGACGGGCGAGCAGTACTTC
CDR3 protein: CASSYSTGEQYF

V gene: TRBV19
J gene: TRBJ2-2
clone size: many
CDR3 length: 13
D gene: .
CDR3 DNA: TGTGCCAGTAGCCCCCAGGCCACCGGGGAGCTGTTTTTT
CDR3 protein: CASSPQATGELFF

V gene: TRBV6-1
J gene: TRBJ1-1
clone size: many
CDR3 length: 12
D gene: .
CDR3 DNA: TGTGCCAACACCCAGGGGAGAACTGAAGCTTTCTTT
CDR3 protein: CANTQGRTEAFF

V gene: TRBV28
J gene: TRBJ1-6
clone size: few
CDR3 length: 15
D gene: .
CDR3 DNA: TGTGCCAGCAGTAAACAGGATCACAGTAATTCACCCCTCCACTTT
CDR3 protein: CASSKQDHSNSPLHF

V gene: TRBV6-5
J gene: TRBJ2-7
clone size: once
CDR3 length: 16
D gene: TRBD2
CDR3 DNA: TGTGCCAGCAGTTACTCTTCTAGCGGTATCCCCTACGAGCAGTACTTC
CDR3 protein: CASSYSSSGIPYEQYF

V gene: TRBV3-1
J gene: TRBJ2-5
clone size: many
CDR3 length: 14
D gene: .
CDR3 DNA: TGTGCCAGCAGCCAAGGCGCGGTACGGGAGACCCAGTACTTC
CDR3 protein: CASSQGAVRETQYF

V gene: TRBV6-2/TRBV6-3
J gene: TRBJ2-5
clone size: .
CDR3 length: 14
D gene: .
CDR3 DNA: TGTGCCAGTTGCGATTATCAGGGAGAAGAGACCCAGTACTTC
CDR3 protein: CASCDYQGEETQYF

V gene: TRBV28
J gene: TRBJ2-7
clone size: many
CDR3 length: 15
D gene: TRBD1
CDR3 DNA: TGTGCCAGCACCCCGTTTTCAGGGGGCAAGTACGAGCAGTACTTC
CDR3 protein: CASTPFSGGKYEQYF

V gene: TRBV6-1
J gene: TRBJ2-7
clone size: many
CDR3 length: 13
D gene: TRBD1
CDR3 DNA: TGTGCCAGCAAGGGACAGGGGTTTTACGAGCAGTACTTC
CDR3 protein: CASKGQGFYEQYF

V gene: TRBV6-1
J gene: TRBJ1-2
clone size: many
CDR3 length: 13
D gene: .
CDR3 DNA: TGTGCCAGCAGAAAGGTTGGAGTCGACGGCTACACCTTC
CDR3 protein: CASRKVGVDGYTF

V gene: TRBV7-9
J gene: TRBJ2-5
clone size: many
CDR3 length: 14
D gene: .
CDR3 DNA: TGTGCCAGCAGCCACCAGGGAAACCAAGAGACCCAGTACTTC
CDR3 protein: CASSHQGNQETQYF

V gene: TRBV19
J gene: TRBJ1-2
clone size: many
CDR3 length: 15
D gene: .
CDR3 DNA: TGTGCCAGTAGTCCCGTAGGGGGGAGGAACTATGGCTACACCTTC
CDR3 protein: CASSPVGGRNYGYTF

V gene: TRBV29-1
J gene: TRBJ2-7
clone size: many
CDR3 length: 17
D gene: TRBD2
CDR3 DNA: TGCAGCGTTGGCTTTACTTTGACTAGCGGGAGTAGGGACAAGCAGTACTTC
CDR3 protein: CSVGFTLTSGSRDKQYF

V gene: TRBV4-2
J gene: TRBJ2-2
clone size: many
CDR3 length: 17
D gene: TRBD1
CDR3 DNA: TGTGCCAGCAGCGGCGGGACAGGGGGGTCGAACACCGGGGAGCTGTTTTTT
CDR3 protein: CASSGGTGGSNTGELFF

V gene: TRBV28
J gene: TRBJ1-2
clone size: .
CDR3 length: 14
D gene: TRBD1
CDR3 DNA: TGTGCCAGCAGCCACCCGGACAGGGGTCGCGGCTACACCTTC
CDR3 protein: CASSHPDRGRGYTF

V gene: TRBV11-2
J gene: TRBJ2-7
clone size: few
CDR3 length: 16
D gene: .
CDR3 DNA: TGTGCCAGCAGCTTCGGCAGTAGAGGGGCCTCCTACGAGCAGTACTTC
CDR3 protein: CASSFGSRGASYEQYF

V gene: TRBV9
J gene: TRBJ2-5
clone size: many
CDR3 length: 13
D gene: .
CDR3 DNA: TGTGCCAGCAGCGTAGAGTCAGGGGAGACCCAGTACTTC
CDR3 protein: CASSVESGETQYF

V gene: TRBV30
J gene: TRBJ1-2
clone size: few
CDR3 length: 15
D gene: .
CDR3 DNA: TGTGCCTGGAGTGTACTTCGGGGGCTTAACTATGGCTACACCTTC
CDR3 protein: CAWSVLRGLNYGYTF

V gene: TRBV19
J gene: TRBJ2-7
clone size: many
CDR3 length: 15
D gene: TRBD1
CDR3 DNA: TGTGCCAGTAGTATATTTCCGGGACAGGCCTACGAGCAGTACTTC
CDR3 protein: CASSIFPGQAYEQYF

V gene: TRBV6-1
J gene: TRBJ1-2
clone size: .
CDR3 length: 11
D gene: TRBD1
CDR3 DNA: TGTGAGACAGGGGCCAACTATGGCTACACCTTC
CDR3 protein: CETGANYGYTF

V gene: TRBV19
J gene: TRBJ2-7
clone size: many
CDR3 length: 13
D gene: TRBD1
CDR3 DNA: TGTGCCAGTAGTGGGGACAGATCCTACGAGCAGTACTTC
CDR3 protein: CASSGDRSYEQYF

V gene: TRBV4-3
J gene: TRBJ2-7
clone size: many
CDR3 length: 15
D gene: .
CDR3 DNA: TGCGCCAGCAGCCAAGAGTCCCGTTCGGACTACGAGCAGTACTTC
CDR3 protein: CASSQESRSDYEQYF

V gene: TRBV19
J gene: TRBJ2-6
clone size: few
CDR3 length: 16
D gene: .
CDR3 DNA: TGTGCCAGTAGTATAGATGGGAGATCGATGGCCAACGTCCTGACTTTC
CDR3 protein: CASSIDGRSMANVLTF

V gene: TRBV29-1
J gene: TRBJ2-7
clone size: many
CDR3 length: 12
D gene: TRBD1
CDR3 DNA: TGCAGCGCGACAGGGGTTCTCTACGAGCAGTACTTC
CDR3 protein: CSATGVLYEQYF

V gene: TRBV6-2/TRBV6-3
J gene: TRBJ1-1
clone size: many
CDR3 length: 16
D gene: TRBD1
CDR3 DNA: TGTGCCAGCAGCAAGGGGGGGACAGGACCGAACACTGAAGCTTTCTTT
CDR3 protein: CASSKGGTGPNTEAFF

V gene: TRBV2
J gene: TRBJ2-2
clone size: .
CDR3 length: 15
D gene: TRBD2
CDR3 DNA: TGTGCCAGCAGGGGGACTAGCTCATACACCGGGGAGCTGTTTTTT
CDR3 protein: CASRGTSSYTGELFF

V gene: TRBV12-3/TRBV12-4
J gene: TRBJ2-5
clone size: many
CDR3 length: 14
D gene: TRBD2
CDR3 DNA: TGTGCCAGCAGTCTAGCGGGGTCCGGAAAGACCCAGTACTTC
CDR3 protein: CASSLAGSGKTQYF

V gene: TRBV2
J gene: TRBJ2-2
clone size: many
CDR3 length: 15
D gene: .
CDR3 DNA: TGTGCCAGCAAGTGGGGGAACTCGCTCACCGGGGAGCTGTTTTTT
CDR3 protein: CASKWGNSLTGELFF

V gene: TRBV15
J gene: TRBJ2-3
clone size: .
CDR3 length: 16
D gene: TRBD2
CDR3 DNA: TGTGCCACCAGCAGGTGGGGGGCGGGAGGTACAGATACGCAGTATTTT
CDR3 protein: CATSRWGAGGTDTQYF

V gene: TRBV6-5
J gene: TRBJ2-2
clone size: .
CDR3 length: 15
D gene: .
CDR3 DNA: TGTGCCAGCAGTTACTCAGACACCTTTACCGGGGAGCTGTTTTTT
CDR3 protein: CASSYSDTFTGELFF

V gene: TRBV28
J gene: TRBJ1-2
clone size: many
CDR3 length: 13
D gene: .
CDR3 DNA: TGTGCCAGCAGTTCGAGGGAGCACTATGGCTACACCTTC
CDR3 protein: CASSSREHYGYTF

V gene: TRBV20-1
J gene: TRBJ1-5
clone size: many
CDR3 length: 12
D gene: .
CDR3 DNA: TGCAGTGCTAGGTTTAGCAATCAGCCCCAGCATTTT
CDR3 protein: CSARFSNQPQHF

V gene: TRBV11-2
J gene: TRBJ2-7
clone size: many
CDR3 length: 14
D gene: .
CDR3 DNA: TGTGCCAGCAGCTTAGCTTCGAGGTCCTACGAGCAGTACTTC
CDR3 protein: CASSLASRSYEQYF

V gene: TRBV7-9
J gene: TRBJ2-2
clone size: many
CDR3 length: 15
D gene: .
CDR3 DNA: TGTGCCAGCAGCTTGGCCGAACAGTACTCCGGGGAGCTGTTTTTT
CDR3 protein: CASSLAEQYSGELFF

V gene: TRBV7-2
J gene: TRBJ1-5
clone size: many
CDR3 length: 14
D gene: .
CDR3 DNA: TGTGCCAGCAGCTTAGTGGCAGGGGATCAGCCCCAGCATTTT
CDR3 protein: CASSLVAGDQPQHF

V gene: TRBV6-2/TRBV6-3
J gene: TRBJ2-2
clone size: .
CDR3 length: 14
D gene: TRBD2
CDR3 DNA: TGTGCCAGCAGGGGCGGGAGTGTCACCGGGGAGCTGTTTTTT
CDR3 protein: CASRGGSVTGELFF

V gene: TRBV6-2/TRBV6-3
J gene: TRBJ2-5
clone size: .
CDR3 length: 14
D gene: TRBD1
CDR3 DNA: TGTGCCAGCAGTTACGGACAGGACCCAGAGACCCAGTACTTC
CDR3 protein: CASSYGQDPETQYF

V gene: TRBV28
J gene: TRBJ2-2
clone size: .
CDR3 length: 14
D gene: .
CDR3 DNA: TGTGCCAGTAGTTTTGGTGTAAACACCGGGGAGCTGTTTTTT
CDR3 protein: CASSFGVNTGELFF

V gene: TRBV27
J gene: TRBJ2-5
clone size: many
CDR3 length: 17
D gene: TRBD1
CDR3 DNA: TGTGCCAGCAGTTTATGGGGGACAGGGGGCGCAGAAGAGACCCAGTACTTC
CDR3 protein: CASSLWGTGGAEETQYF

V gene: TRBV28
J gene: TRBJ2-7
clone size: few
CDR3 length: 12
D gene: .
CDR3 DNA: TGTGCCAGCAGCAAAAAGTCCTACGAGCAGTACTTC
CDR3 protein: CASSKKSYEQYF

V gene: TRBV6-1
J gene: TRBJ2-7
clone size: many
CDR3 length: 14
D gene: .
CDR3 DNA: TGTGCCAGCAGAAGACAGAGACAACTGTACGAGCAGTACTTC
CDR3 protein: CASRRQRQLYEQYF